The 10 T cell receptor beta chains reported below all come from one sample, sequenced in a study of cytomegalovirus exposure and HLA in healthy donors. With 60 Vbeta and 13 Jbeta primers, the PCR was carried out. Sequencing used immunoSEQ multiplex PCR; TCRdb keeps in-frame clones, though not all of them. The sample shows over 70,000 clones, 77% of them seen only once. The specimen was PBMCs. These receptors were collected from a man aged 30-40 years in good health and CMV-seronegative.

J is TRBJ2-1 and V is TRBV25-1, with 12 bases aligning to TRBD2. The germline CDR1 and CDR2 sequences are MGHDK and SYGVNS. This CDR3 contains 18 residues. The V and J ends lost 3 bases and 0 bases, in that order; junction bases with no gene match: 6. CDR3: CASSDGTTSGSSYNEQFF. The CDR3 DNA reads as TGTGCCAGCAGTGACGGTACGACTAGCGGGAGCTCCTACAATGAGCAGTTCTTC.

This rearrangement joins TRBV2 to TRBJ2-3; maybe TRBD2 (7 bases). Germline CDR1 reads SNHLY; CDR2 reads FYNNEI. With 7 bases removed from V and 3 bases from J, the gap between germline ends came to 17 bases. The CDR3 consists of 15 residues. Written as DNA, the CDR3 is TGTGCCAGCAATGTAAACAGGGAGGGAACAGATACGCAGTATTTT. Encoded protein: CASNVNREGTDTQYF.

V and J are TRBV11-3 and TRBJ1-3; no reliable D call. The CDR3 runs to 15 residues. The V end was cut by 5 bases, the J end by 4 bases, with 15 bases between. Germline V lookup: CDR1 SGHNT, CDR2 YENEEA. The CDR3 sequence is CASSLRGQQGNTIYF. Written as DNA, the CDR3 is TGTGCCAGCAGCCTACGAGGCCAACAAGGAAACACCATATATTTT.

The chain carries TRBV7-8 and TRBJ2-2; 8 bases agree with TRBD1. The germline V gene has CDR1 SGHVS and CDR2 FQNEAQ. Losses at the gene ends were 5 bases for V and 1 base for J; bases not matched to a gene: 6. The CDR3 has 16 amino acids. The CDR3 nucleotides read TGTGCCAGCAGCGTACGACAGGGGATGAACACCGGGGAGCTGTTTTTT. Its translation: CASSVRQGMNTGELFF. The variable domain in full, completed from reference TRBV7-8 and TRBJ2-2, reads GAGVSQSPRYKVAKRGQDVALRCDPISGHVSLFWYQQALGQGPEFLTYFQNEAQLDKSGLPSDRFFAERPEGSVSTLKIQRTQQEDSAVYLCASSVRQGMNTGELFFGEGSRLTVL.

This clone has only a few counts. The V and J genes are TRBV21-1 and TRBJ2-2; no DNA check was done on the table's D call, TRBD1. TRBV21-1 is a pseudogene locus. The CDR3 runs 15 residues. For the CDR3, the DNA is TGTGCCAGCAGCCTCGGGACAGGGGGCGGCGGGGAGCTGTTTTTT. It encodes CASSLGTGGGGELFF.

This chain connects TRBV28 to TRBJ1-4; D unclear. Deletions cut 2 bases from V and 2 bases from J, with 9 bases between. The CDR3 is 15 residues long. Germline V gives CDR1 MDHEN, CDR2 SYDVKM. CDR3: CASSLLTATNEKLFF. As DNA, the CDR3 is TGTGCCAGCAGTTTACTTACTGCTACTAATGAAAAACTGTTTTTT.

The rearrangement uses TRBV6-6 and TRBJ2-7; TRBD2 matches at 8 bases. V lost 2 bases to trimming and J lost 3 bases; unmatched junction nucleotides: 3. The CDR3 covers 14 residues. Germline V lookup: CDR1 MNHNY, CDR2 SVGAGI (reference sequence). In DNA form, the CDR3 reads TGTGCCAGCAGTTACCGCCGGGGGGGCTACGAGCAGTACTTC. It encodes CASSYRRGGYEQYF.

V usage is TRBV11-2 and J usage is TRBJ2-7; 7 bases agree with TRBD1. The CDR3 has 16 residues. Germline V gene data show CDR1 as SGHAT and CDR2 as FQNNGV. V shed 0 bases and J 3 bases; nucleotides not matched to a gene: 8. CDR3 residues: CASSLDQGQRIYEQYF. The CDR3 DNA is TGTGCCAGCAGCTTAGATCAGGGACAGAGAATCTACGAGCAGTACTTC. Variable domain in full (rest from reference TRBV11-2 and TRBJ2-7): EAGVAQSPRYKIIEKRQSVAFWCNPISGHATLYWYQQILGQGPKLLIQFQNNGVVDDSQLPKDRFSAERLKGVDSTLKIQPAKLEDSAVYLCASSLDQGQRIYEQYFGPGTRLTVT.

The chain links TRBV11-3 to TRBJ2-3; TRBD2 aligns across 13 bases. The V gene's germline CDR1 is SGHNT and CDR2 YENEEA. This CDR3 contains 17 residues. V shed 1 base and J 4 bases; nucleotides not matched to a gene: 5. The CDR3 sequence: CASSLVILAGGADTQYF. CDR3 nucleotides: TGTGCCAGCAGCTTAGTGATACTAGCGGGAGGGGCAGATACGCAGTATTTT.

The chain has TRBV5-1 and TRBJ2-1, with TRBD1 matching over 10 bases. Germline CDR1 reads SGHRS; CDR2 reads YFSETQ. The CDR3 loop spans 14 amino acids. After removal of 2 bases from V and 5 bases from J, the junction contained 1 base not matched to a gene. The CDR3 sequence is CASSFGTGDNEQFF. CDR3 DNA sequence: TGCGCCAGCAGCTTCGGGACAGGGGACAATGAGCAGTTCTTC. The full variable domain, with the rest looked up from reference TRBV5-1 and TRBJ2-1, is KAGVTQTPRYLIKTRGQQVTLSCSPISGHRSVSWYQQTPGQGLQFLFEYFSETQRNKGNFPGRFSGRQFSNSRSEMNVSTLELGDSALYLCASSFGTGDNEQFFGPGTRLTVL.